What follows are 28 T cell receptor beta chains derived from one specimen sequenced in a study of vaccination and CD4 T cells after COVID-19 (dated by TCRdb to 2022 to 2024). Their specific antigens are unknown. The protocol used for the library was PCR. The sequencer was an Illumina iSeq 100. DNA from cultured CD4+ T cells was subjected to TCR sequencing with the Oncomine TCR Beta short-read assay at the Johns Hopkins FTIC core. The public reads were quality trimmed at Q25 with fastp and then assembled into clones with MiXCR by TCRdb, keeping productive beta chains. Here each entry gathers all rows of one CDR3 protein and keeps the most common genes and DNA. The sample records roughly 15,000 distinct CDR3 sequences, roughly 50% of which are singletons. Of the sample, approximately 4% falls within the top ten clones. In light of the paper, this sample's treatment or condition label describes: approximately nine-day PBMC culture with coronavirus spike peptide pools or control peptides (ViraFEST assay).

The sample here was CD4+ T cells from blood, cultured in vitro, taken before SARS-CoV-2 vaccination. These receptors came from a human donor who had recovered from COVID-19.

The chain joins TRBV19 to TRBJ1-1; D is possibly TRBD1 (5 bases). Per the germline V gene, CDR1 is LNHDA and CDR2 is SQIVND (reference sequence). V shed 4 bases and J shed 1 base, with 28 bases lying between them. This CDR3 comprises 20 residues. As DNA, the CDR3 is TGTGCCAGTAGTACCAGACTTAGAGGAGCCAGGGTGAATCCGAACACTGAAGCTTTCTTT. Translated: CASSTRLRGARVNPNTEAFF. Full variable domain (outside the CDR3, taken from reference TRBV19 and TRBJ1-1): DGGITQSPKYLFRKEGQNVTLSCEQNLNHDAMYWYRQDPGQGLRLIYYSQIVNDFQKGDIAEGYSVSREKKESFPLTVTSAQKNPTAFYLCASSTRLRGARVNPNTEAFFGQGTRLTVV.

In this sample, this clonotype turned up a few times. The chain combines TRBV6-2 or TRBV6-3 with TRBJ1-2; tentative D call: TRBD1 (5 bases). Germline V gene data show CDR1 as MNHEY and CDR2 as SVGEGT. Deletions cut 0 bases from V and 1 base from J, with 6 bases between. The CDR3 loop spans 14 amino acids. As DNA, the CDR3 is TGTGCCAGCAGTTACTCGGGGGTTAACTATGGCTACACCTTC. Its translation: CASSYSGVNYGYTF.

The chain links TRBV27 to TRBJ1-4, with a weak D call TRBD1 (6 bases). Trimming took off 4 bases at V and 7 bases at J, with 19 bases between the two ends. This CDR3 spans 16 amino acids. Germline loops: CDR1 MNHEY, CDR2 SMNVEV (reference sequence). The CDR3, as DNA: TGTGCCAGCAGTTCCCGACAGGCCAGTGGGAGTGAAAAACTGTTTTTT. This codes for CASSSRQASGSEKLFF.

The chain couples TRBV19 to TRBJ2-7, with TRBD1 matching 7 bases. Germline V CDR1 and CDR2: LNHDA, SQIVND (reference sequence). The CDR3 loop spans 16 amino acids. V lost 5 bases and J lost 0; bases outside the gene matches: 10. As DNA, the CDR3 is TGTGCCAGTAGTGTGGCAGGGGGTACCCACTCCTACGAGCAGTACTTC. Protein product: CASSVAGGTHSYEQYF.

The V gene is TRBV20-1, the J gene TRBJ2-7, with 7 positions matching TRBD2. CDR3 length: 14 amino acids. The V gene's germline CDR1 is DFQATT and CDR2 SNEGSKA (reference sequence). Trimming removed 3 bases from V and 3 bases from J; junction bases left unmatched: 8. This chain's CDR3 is CSASRSSGSYEQYF. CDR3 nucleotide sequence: TGCAGTGCTAGCAGGTCTAGCGGAAGCTACGAGCAGTACTTC.

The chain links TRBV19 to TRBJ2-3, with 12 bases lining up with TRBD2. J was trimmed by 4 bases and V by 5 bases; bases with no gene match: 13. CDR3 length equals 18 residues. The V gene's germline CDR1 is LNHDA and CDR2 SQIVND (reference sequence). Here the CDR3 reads CASSSPRTSGEGADTQYF. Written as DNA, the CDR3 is TGTGCCAGTAGTTCGCCTCGGACTAGCGGGGAGGGTGCAGATACGCAGTATTTT.

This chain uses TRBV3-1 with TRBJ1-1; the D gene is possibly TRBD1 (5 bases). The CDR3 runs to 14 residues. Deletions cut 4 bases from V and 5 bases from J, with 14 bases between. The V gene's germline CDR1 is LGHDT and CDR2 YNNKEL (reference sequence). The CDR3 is CASSRGGAQTEAFF. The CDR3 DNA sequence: TGTGCCAGCAGCCGAGGAGGGGCGCAAACTGAAGCTTTCTTT.

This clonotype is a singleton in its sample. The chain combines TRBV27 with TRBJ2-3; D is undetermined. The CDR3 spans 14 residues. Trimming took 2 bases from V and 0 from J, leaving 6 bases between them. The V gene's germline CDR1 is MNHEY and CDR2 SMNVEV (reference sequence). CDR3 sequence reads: CASSLSASTDTQYF. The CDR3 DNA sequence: TGTGCCAGCAGTTTAAGCGCTAGCACAGATACGCAGTATTTT.

CDR3 amino acids: CASSYSKGSSAQYF. The CDR3 DNA reads TGTGCCAGCAGTTACTCGAAGGGCTCCTCGGCCCAGTACTTC. The V and J genes are TRBV6-2 or TRBV6-3 and TRBJ2-5; no firm D call. V was trimmed by 0 bases and J by 9 bases, leaving 14 bases between them. This CDR3 comprises 14 residues. Looked up from germline, CDR1 is MNHEY and CDR2 is SVGEGT.

The CDR3 nucleotides are TGCGCCAGCAGCTCAATAGGCGGGACAGGGGGTCAGGATGGCTACACCTTC. Amino acids: CASSSIGGTGGQDGYTF. The chain couples TRBV5-1 to TRBJ1-2; 11 positions match TRBD1. The CDR3 loop spans 17 amino acids. Trimming removed 3 bases from V and 6 bases from J; junction bases left unmatched: 13. Germline CDR1 is SGHRS and CDR2 is YFSETQ. The full variable domain, rest sourced from reference TRBV5-1 and TRBJ1-2, is KAGVTQTPRYLIKTRGQQVTLSCSPISGHRSVSWYQQTPGQGLQFLFEYFSETQRNKGNFPGRFSGRQFSNSRSEMNVSTLELGDSALYLCASSSIGGTGGQDGYTFGSGTRLTVV.

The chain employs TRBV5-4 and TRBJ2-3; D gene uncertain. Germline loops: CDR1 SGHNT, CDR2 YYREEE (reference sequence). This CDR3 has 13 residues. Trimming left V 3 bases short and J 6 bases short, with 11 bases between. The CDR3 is CASSSGTIDTQYF. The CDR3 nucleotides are TGTGCCAGCAGCTCCGGAACCATTGATACGCAGTATTTT.

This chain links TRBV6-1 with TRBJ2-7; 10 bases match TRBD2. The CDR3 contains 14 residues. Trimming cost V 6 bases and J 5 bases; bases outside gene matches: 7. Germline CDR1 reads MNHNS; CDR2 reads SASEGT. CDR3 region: CASRASGSAHEQYF. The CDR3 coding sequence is TGTGCCAGCAGAGCTAGCGGGAGCGCCCACGAGCAGTACTTC.

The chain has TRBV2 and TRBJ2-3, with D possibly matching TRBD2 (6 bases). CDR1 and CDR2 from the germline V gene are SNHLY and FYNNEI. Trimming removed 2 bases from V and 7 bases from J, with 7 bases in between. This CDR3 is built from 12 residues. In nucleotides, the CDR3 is TGTGCCAGCAGTGAACTAGCGTATACGCAGTATTTT. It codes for CASSELAYTQYF. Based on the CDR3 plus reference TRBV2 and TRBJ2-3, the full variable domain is EPEVTQTPSHQVTQMGQEVILRCVPISNHLYFYWYRQILGQKVEFLVSFYNNEISEKSEIFDDQFSVERPDGSNFTLKIRSTKLEDSAMYFCASSELAYTQYFGPGTRLTVL.

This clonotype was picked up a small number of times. The CDR3 region is CASSFGARRMNTEAFF. As DNA, the CDR3 is TGTGCCAGTAGTTTCGGGGCCAGAAGGATGAACACTGAAGCTTTCTTT. The V and J genes are TRBV19 and TRBJ1-1; possibly TRBD1 for D (5 bases). The CDR3 is 16 residues long. V shed 5 bases and J shed 0 bases, with 16 bases lying between them. Per germline, CDR1 LNHDA and CDR2 SQIVND (reference sequence).

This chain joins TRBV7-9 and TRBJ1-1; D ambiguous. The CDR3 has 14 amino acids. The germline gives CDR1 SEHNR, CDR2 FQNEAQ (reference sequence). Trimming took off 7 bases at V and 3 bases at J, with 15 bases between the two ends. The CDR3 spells CASTLDREDTEAFF. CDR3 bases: TGTGCCAGCACCCTTGACCGTGAAGACACTGAAGCTTTCTTT.

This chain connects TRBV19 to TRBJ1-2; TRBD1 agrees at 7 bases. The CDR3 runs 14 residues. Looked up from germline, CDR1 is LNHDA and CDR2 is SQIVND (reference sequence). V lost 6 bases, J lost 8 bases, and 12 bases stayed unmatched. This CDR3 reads CASRTPNRGQGYTF. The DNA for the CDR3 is TGTGCCAGTAGGACCCCAAACAGGGGACAAGGCTACACCTTC.

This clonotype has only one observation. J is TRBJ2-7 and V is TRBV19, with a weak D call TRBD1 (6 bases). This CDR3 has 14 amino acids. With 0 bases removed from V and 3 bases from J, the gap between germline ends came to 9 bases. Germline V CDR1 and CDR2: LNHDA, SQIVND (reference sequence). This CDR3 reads CASSIELQGYEQYF. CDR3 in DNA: TGTGCCAGTAGTATAGAGTTACAGGGCTACGAGCAGTACTTC. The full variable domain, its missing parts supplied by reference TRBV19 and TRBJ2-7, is DGGITQSPKYLFRKEGQNVTLSCEQNLNHDAMYWYRQDPGQGLRLIYYSQIVNDFQKGDIAEGYSVSREKKESFPLTVTSAQKNPTAFYLCASSIELQGYEQYFGPGTRLTVT.

The DNA for the CDR3 is TGTGCCAGCAGCCTGAGGGGCGCAGCAACTGAAGCTTTCTTT. Its translation is CASSLRGAATEAFF. This chain joins TRBV11-1 and TRBJ1-1; weak D call: TRBD1 (5 bases). V lost 5 bases and J lost 5, with 15 bases in between. In germline, CDR1 is SGHAT, CDR2 FQDESV (reference sequence). The CDR3 totals 14 residues.

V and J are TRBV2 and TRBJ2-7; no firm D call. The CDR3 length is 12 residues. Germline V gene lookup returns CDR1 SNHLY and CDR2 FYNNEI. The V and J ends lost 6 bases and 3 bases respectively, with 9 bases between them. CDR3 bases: TGTGCCAGCAGGTTCGGCAGCTACGAGCAGTACTTC. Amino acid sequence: CASRFGSYEQYF.

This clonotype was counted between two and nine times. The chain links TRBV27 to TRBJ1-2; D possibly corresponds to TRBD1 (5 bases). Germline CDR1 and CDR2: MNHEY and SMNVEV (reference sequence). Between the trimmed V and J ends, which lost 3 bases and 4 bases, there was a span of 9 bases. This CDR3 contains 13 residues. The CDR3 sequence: CASSFSRGYGYTF. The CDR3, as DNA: TGTGCCAGCAGTTTTTCAAGGGGCTATGGCTACACCTTC.

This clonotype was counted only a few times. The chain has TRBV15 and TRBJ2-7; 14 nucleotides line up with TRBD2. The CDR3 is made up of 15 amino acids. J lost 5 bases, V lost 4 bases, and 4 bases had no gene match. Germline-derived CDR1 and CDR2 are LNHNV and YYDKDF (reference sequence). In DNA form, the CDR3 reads TGTGCCACCAGCACCCGGACTAGCGGGGGGAACGAGCAGTACTTC. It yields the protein CATSTRTSGGNEQYF.

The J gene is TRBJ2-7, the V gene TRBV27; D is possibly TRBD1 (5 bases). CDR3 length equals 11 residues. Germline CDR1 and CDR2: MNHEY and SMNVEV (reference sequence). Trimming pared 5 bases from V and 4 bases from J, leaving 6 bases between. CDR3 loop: CASSAGYEQYF. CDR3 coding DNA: TGTGCCAGCAGTGCAGGGTACGAGCAGTACTTC.

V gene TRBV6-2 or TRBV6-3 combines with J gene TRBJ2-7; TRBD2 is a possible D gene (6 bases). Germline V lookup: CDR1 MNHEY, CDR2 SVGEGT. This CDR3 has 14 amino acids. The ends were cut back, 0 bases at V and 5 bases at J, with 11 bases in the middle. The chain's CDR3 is CASSYSEGLDEQYF. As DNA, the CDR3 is TGTGCCAGCAGTTACTCGGAGGGCCTCGACGAGCAGTACTTC.

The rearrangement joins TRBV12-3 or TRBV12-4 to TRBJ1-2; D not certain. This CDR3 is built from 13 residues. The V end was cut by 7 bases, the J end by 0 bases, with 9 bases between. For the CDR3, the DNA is TGTGCCAGCACCCTAGTGCCTAACTATGGCTACACCTTC. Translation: CASTLVPNYGYTF.

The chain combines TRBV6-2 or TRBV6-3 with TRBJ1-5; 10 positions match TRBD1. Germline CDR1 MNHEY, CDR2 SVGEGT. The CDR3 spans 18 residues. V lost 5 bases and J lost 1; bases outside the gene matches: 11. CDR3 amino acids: CASSRGTGAGVSNQPQHF. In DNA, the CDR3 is TGTGCCAGCAGTCGAGGGACAGGGGCCGGGGTAAGCAATCAGCCCCAGCATTTT.

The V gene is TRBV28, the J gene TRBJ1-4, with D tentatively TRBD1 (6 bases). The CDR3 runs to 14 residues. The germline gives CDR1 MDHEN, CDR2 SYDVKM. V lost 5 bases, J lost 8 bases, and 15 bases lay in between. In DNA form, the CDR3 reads TGTGCCAGCAGTCCCCGGGGGGCGAACGAAAAACTGTTTTTT. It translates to CASSPRGANEKLFF. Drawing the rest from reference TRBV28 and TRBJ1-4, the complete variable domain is DVKVTQSSRYLVKRTGEKVFLECVQDMDHENMFWYRQDPGLGLRLIYFSYDVKMKEKGDIPEGYSVSREKKERFSLILESASTNQTSMYLCASSPRGANEKLFFGSGTQLSVL.

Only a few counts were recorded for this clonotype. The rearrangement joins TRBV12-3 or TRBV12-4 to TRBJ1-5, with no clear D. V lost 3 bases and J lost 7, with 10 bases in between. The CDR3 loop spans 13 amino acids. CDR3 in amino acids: CASSFGVGQPQHF. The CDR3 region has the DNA TGTGCCAGCAGTTTCGGGGTTGGACAGCCCCAGCATTTT.

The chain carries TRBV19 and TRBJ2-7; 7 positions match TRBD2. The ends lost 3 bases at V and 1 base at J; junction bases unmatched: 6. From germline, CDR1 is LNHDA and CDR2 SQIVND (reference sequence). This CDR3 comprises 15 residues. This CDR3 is CASSMAAGESYEQYF. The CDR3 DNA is TGTGCCAGTAGTATGGCCGCGGGGGAGTCCTACGAGCAGTACTTC.